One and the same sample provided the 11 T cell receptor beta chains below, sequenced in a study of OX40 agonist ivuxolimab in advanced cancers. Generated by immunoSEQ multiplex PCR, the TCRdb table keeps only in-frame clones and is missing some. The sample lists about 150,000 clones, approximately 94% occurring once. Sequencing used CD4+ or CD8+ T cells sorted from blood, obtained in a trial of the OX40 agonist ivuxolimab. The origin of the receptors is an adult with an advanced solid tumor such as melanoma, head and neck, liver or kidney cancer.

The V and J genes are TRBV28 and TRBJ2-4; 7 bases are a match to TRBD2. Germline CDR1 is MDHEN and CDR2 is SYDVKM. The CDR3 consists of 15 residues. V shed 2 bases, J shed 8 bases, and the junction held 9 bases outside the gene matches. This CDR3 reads CASSLAGERLDIQYF. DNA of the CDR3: TGTGCCAGCAGTTTAGCGGGAGAAAGGTTGGACATTCAGTACTTC.

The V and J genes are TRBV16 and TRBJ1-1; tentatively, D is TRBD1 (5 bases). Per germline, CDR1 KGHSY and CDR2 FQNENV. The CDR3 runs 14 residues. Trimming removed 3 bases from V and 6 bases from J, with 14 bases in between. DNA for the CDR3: TGTGCCAGCAGCCAGGGAAGGGTGGGGGCTGAAGCTTTCTTT. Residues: CASSQGRVGAEAFF. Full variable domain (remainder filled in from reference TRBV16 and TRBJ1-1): GEEVAQTPKHLVRGEGQKAKLYCAPIKGHSYVFWYQQVLKNEFKFLISFQNENVFDETGMPKERFSAKCLPNSPCSLEIQATKLEDSAVYFCASSQGRVGAEAFFGQGTRLTVV.

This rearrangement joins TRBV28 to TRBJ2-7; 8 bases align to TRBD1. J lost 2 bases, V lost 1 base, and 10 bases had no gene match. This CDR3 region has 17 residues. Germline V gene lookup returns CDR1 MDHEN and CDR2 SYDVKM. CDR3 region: CASSLSGGESLPYEQYF. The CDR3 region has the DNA TGTGCCAGCAGTTTATCAGGGGGCGAATCACTTCCCTACGAGCAGTACTTC. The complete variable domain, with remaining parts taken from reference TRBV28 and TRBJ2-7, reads DVKVTQSSRYLVKRTGEKVFLECVQDMDHENMFWYRQDPGLGLRLIYFSYDVKMKEKGDIPEGYSVSREKKERFSLILESASTNQTSMYLCASSLSGGESLPYEQYFGPGTRLTVT.

CDR3 nucleotides: TGCGCCAGCAGCTTGGTGGGGAGTCCCGACGGCGAGCAGTACTTC. Its translation: CASSLVGSPDGEQYF. This chain uses TRBV5-1 with TRBJ2-7; possibly TRBD2 for D (5 bases). V was trimmed by 0 bases and J by 6 bases, leaving 16 bases between them. The CDR3 has 15 amino acids. Germline V lookup: CDR1 SGHRS, CDR2 YFSETQ. Full variable domain (rest looked up from reference TRBV5-1 and TRBJ2-7): KAGVTQTPRYLIKTRGQQVTLSCSPISGHRSVSWYQQTPGQGLQFLFEYFSETQRNKGNFPGRFSGRQFSNSRSEMNVSTLELGDSALYLCASSLVGSPDGEQYFGPGTRLTVT.

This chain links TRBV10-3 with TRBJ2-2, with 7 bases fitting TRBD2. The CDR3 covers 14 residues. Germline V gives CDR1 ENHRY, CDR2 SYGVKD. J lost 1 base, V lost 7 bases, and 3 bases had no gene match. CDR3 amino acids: CAIMERGNTGELFF. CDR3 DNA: TGTGCCATCATGGAGCGGGGGAACACCGGGGAGCTGTTTTTT.

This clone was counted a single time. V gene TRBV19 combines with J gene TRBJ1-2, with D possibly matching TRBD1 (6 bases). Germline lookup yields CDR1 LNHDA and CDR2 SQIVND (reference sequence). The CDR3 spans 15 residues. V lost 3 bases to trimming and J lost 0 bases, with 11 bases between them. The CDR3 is CASSIIGQTNYGYTF. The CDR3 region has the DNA TGTGCCAGTAGTATTATCGGACAGACTAACTATGGCTACACCTTC. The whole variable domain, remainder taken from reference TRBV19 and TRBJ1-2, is DGGITQSPKYLFRKEGQNVTLSCEQNLNHDAMYWYRQDPGQGLRLIYYSQIVNDFQKGDIAEGYSVSREKKESFPLTVTSAQKNPTAFYLCASSIIGQTNYGYTFGSGTRLTVV.

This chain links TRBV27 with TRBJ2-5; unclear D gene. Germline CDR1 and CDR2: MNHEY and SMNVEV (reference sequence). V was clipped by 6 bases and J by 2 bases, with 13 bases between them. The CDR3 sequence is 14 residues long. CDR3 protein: CASSLWRGQETQYF. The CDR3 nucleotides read TGTGCCAGCAGCCTATGGAGAGGTCAAGAGACCCAGTACTTC.

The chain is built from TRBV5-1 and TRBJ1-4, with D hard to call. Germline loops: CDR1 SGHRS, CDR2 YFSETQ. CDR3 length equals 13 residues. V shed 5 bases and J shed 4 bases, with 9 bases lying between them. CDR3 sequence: CASSKEVNEKLFF. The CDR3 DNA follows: TGCGCCAGCAGTAAGGAGGTTAATGAAAAACTGTTTTTT.

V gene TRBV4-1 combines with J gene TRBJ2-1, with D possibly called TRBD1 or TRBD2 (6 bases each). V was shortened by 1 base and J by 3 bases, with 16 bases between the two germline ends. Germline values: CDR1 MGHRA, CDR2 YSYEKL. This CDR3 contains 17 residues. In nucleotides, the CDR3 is TGCGCCAGCAGCCAAGCCGGGGGCGGGGTTAGCTACAATGAGCAGTTCTTC. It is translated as CASSQAGGGVSYNEQFF.

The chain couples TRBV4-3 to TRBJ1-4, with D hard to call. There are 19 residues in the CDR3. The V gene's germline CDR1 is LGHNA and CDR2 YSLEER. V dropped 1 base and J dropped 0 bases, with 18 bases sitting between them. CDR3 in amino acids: CASSQVSARWYSTNEKLFF. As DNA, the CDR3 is TGCGCCAGCAGCCAAGTATCGGCCAGGTGGTATTCAACTAATGAAAAACTGTTTTTT.

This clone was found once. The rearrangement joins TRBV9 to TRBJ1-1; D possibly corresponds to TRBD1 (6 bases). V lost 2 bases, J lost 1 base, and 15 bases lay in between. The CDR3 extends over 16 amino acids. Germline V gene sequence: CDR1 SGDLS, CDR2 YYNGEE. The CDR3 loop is CASSVRGGPPNTEAFF. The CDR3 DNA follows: TGTGCCAGCAGCGTTCGCGGGGGGCCCCCGAACACTGAAGCTTTCTTT.